This T cell receptor beta chain was identified in a study of blood T cell repertoires in COVID-19. CDR3 length: 12 amino acids. Trimming shortened V by 11 bases and J by 5 bases, and 13 bases separated the two germline ends. Profiled with immunoSEQ multiplex PCR; TCRdb holds only in-frame clones, not every one. The sample yields 250,000 to 300,000 clones, about 85% seen once. The sample consisted of peripheral blood. The V gene is TRBV12-3 or TRBV12-4, the J gene TRBJ1-5, with D tentatively TRBD1 (6 bases). The receptor was isolated from a young man with active or convalescent COVID-19. CDR3 bases: TGTGCCGCAGGGGAGTTGGATCAGCCCCAGCATTTT. Amino acid sequence: CAAGELDQPQHF.